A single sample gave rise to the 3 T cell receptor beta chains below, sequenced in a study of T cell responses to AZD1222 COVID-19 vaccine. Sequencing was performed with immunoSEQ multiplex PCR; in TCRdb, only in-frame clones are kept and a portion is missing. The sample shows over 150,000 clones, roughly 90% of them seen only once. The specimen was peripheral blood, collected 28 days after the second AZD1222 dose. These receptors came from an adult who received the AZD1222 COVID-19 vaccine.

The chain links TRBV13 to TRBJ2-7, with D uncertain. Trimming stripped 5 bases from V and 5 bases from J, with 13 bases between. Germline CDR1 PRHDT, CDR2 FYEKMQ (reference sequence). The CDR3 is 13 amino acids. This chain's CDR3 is CASSARIHDEQYF. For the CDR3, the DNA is TGTGCCAGCAGCGCCAGAATCCATGACGAGCAGTACTTC.

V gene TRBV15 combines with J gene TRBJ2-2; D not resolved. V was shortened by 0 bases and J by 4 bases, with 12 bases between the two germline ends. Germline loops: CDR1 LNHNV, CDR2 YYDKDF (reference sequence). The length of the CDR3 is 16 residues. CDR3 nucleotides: TGTGCCACCAGCAGAGATCTTGGAGAACTCACCGGGGAGCTGTTTTTT. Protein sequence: CATSRDLGELTGELFF.

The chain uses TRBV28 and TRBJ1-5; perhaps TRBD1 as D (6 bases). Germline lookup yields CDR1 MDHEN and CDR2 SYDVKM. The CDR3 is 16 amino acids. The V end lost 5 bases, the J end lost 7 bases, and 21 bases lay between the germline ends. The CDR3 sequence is CASSPAGTLSGQPQHF. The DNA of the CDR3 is TGTGCCAGCAGTCCCGCCGGGACACTATCGGGGCAGCCCCAGCATTTT.